This T cell receptor beta chain was captured in a study of blood T cell repertoires in COVID-19. TCRdb keeps only in-frame clones here, not all; method: immunoSEQ multiplex PCR. The sample lists some 260,000 clones, 87% occurring once. The CDR3 is 14 amino acids. The germline CDR1 and CDR2 sequences are SQVTM and ANQGSEA. With 7 bases clipped from V and 5 bases from J, the junction kept 6 bases outside the gene matches. Sequenced sample: PBMCs or T cells enriched from blood (not recorded which). This TCR was recovered from a woman aged 25 to 39 with acute COVID-19. This sequence joins TRBV29-1 and TRBJ2-1; 12 bases fit TRBD2. CDR3 DNA: TGCAGCGCTAAGACTAGCGGGAGAGACAATGAGCAGTTCTTC. The encoded protein is CSAKTSGRDNEQFF.